The 18 T cell receptor beta chains reported below all come from one sample, sequenced in a study of blood T cells in healthy people across ages. Through a sample-barcoded 5' primer and a J-beta primer mix, a second PCR was run for 7 to 11 cycles. TCRdb re-called the 5' RACE reads with MiXCR, one entry per CDR3 protein. This repertoire shows 800,000 to 1,300,000 distinct CDR3 sequences, under 30% found once; its top ten account for about 0.8%. The same specimen was also included in a second study, on T cells of mothers and their children.

The sequencing sample was made of blood. Every receptor here comes from a girl aged 2 to 9 in good health.

The gene calls are TRBV21-1 and TRBJ2-3; TRBD2, the D gene given by the table, was not confirmed from the DNA. TRBV21-1 constitutes a pseudogene. There are 15 residues in the CDR3. CDR3 residues: CATRLAGNTTDTQYF. In DNA, the CDR3 is TGTGCCACAAGACTAGCGGGGAATACCACAGATACGCAGTATTTT.

Of note for this clonotype: One junction end disagrees with the germline gene, perhaps due to a read error. The chain employs TRBV29-1 and TRBJ1-2; D is undetermined. The CDR3 extends over 14 amino acids. CDR1 SQVTM and CDR2 ANQGSEA come from the germline V gene. Here the CDR3 reads CSIDLQGEVYGYTF. CDR3 in DNA: TGCAGCATTGATCTCCAAGGCGAGGTCTATGGCTACACCTTC.

V gene TRBV12-3 or TRBV12-4 combines with J gene TRBJ1-2; D gene unclear. V gave up 6 bases and J gave up 5 bases, with 19 bases separating them. This CDR3 is 15 amino acids long. CDR3 coding DNA: TGTGCCAGCAGCCGAGCCATGCCCTCATTATATGGCTACACCTTC. Translation: CASSRAMPSLYGYTF.

A word on this clonotype: Relative to the germline gene, one junction end is altered; a read error may explain this. This chain uses TRBV28 with TRBJ1-4; TRBD1 agrees at 7 bases. Germline values: CDR1 MDHEN, CDR2 SYDVKM. CDR3 length: 15 amino acids. CDR3 sequence: CASSSPGQRREKPFF. CDR3 nucleotides: TGTGCCAGCAGTTCTCCGGGACAGAGGCGTGAAAAACCGTTTTTT.

The chain links TRBV11-2 to TRBJ2-7; a possible D gene is TRBD2 (5 bases). This CDR3 comprises 13 residues. With 9 bases removed from V and 4 bases from J, the gap between germline ends came to 16 bases. In germline, CDR1 is SGHAT, CDR2 FQNNGV. The CDR3 nucleotides are TGTGCCAGTAGCCCACTAGGCCGTTACGAGCAGTACTTC. As protein: CASSPLGRYEQYF.

This clonotype turned up a few times. This chain links TRBV13 with TRBJ2-7; 7 positions agree with TRBD1. Per germline, CDR1 PRHDT and CDR2 FYEKMQ (reference sequence). The junction had 3 bases not matched to a gene; V was cut back by 1 base and J by 0 bases. This CDR3 has 15 residues. The CDR3 loop is CASSLERDSSYEQYF. CDR3 DNA: TGTGCCAGCAGCTTAGAAAGGGACAGCTCCTACGAGCAGTACTTC.

There are many counts of this clonotype. The genes are TRBV2 and TRBJ2-7; D is uncertain. V was shortened by 1 base and J by 3 bases, with 1 base between the two germline ends. CDR3 length: 11 residues. Germline lookup yields CDR1 SNHLY and CDR2 FYNNEI. CDR3 bases: TGTGCCAGCAGTGAAGACTACGAGCAGTACTTC. Translated, it gives CASSEDYEQYF.

The chain carries TRBV27 and TRBJ1-2; the match to TRBD1 covers 7 bases. CDR1 is MNHEY and CDR2 is SMNVEV in the germline V gene (reference sequence). V gave up 3 bases and J gave up 8 bases; unmatched junction bases: 6. The CDR3 sequence is 13 residues long. In DNA form, the CDR3 reads TGTGCCAGCAGTTTCCCGACAGGGAGCGGCTACACCTTC. This translates into CASSFPTGSGYTF.

The rearrangement uses TRBV12-3 or TRBV12-4 and TRBJ1-4; the match to TRBD1 covers 7 bases. The CDR3 has 15 residues. The trim removed 4 bases at V and 5 bases at J, leaving 7 bases unmatched. The CDR3 nucleotides are TGTGCCAGCAGTTACGACAGGGAGCCAAATGAAAAACTGTTTTTT. It codes for CASSYDREPNEKLFF.

This clonotype was observed a few times. V is TRBV28 and J is TRBJ1-4; D uncertain. CDR3 size: 13 residues. Trimming pared 2 bases from V and 4 bases from J, leaving 5 bases between. Germline V CDR1 and CDR2: MDHEN, SYDVKM. CDR3 DNA sequence: TGTGCCAGCAGTTTAAACCTTAATGAAAAACTGTTTTTT. Encoded protein: CASSLNLNEKLFF.

The genes are TRBV29-1 and TRBJ2-3; no clear D. Germline values: CDR1 SQVTM, CDR2 ANQGSEA. Trimming took 5 bases from V and 7 from J, leaving 10 bases between them. The CDR3 covers 11 residues. CDR3 residues: CSVRGVYTQYF. CDR3 DNA: TGCAGCGTTAGAGGCGTGTATACGCAGTATTTT.

The rearrangement joins TRBV18 to TRBJ2-3; TRBD2 aligns across 9 bases. Germline lookup yields CDR1 KGHSH and CDR2 LQKENI. This CDR3 spans 20 amino acids. V was clipped by 3 bases and J by 0 bases; unmatched bases: 16. CDR3 loop: CASSPTGGSGRPLSTDTQYF. In nucleotides, the CDR3 is TGTGCCAGCTCACCGACAGGTGGTAGCGGGAGACCCTTGAGCACAGATACGCAGTATTTT.

This clonotype was seen a few times. The CDR3 DNA sequence: TGTGCCAGCAGTCAAACTAGCAATGAGCAGTTCTTC. Translation gives CASSQTSNEQFF. The rearrangement uses TRBV6-1 and TRBJ2-1, with a tentative D call TRBD2 (5 bases). The ends were cut back, 5 bases at V and 6 bases at J, with 8 bases in the middle. The germline CDR1 and CDR2 sequences are MNHNS and SASEGT. CDR3 size: 12 residues.

There are a few counts of this clonotype. The V call is TRBV25-1, the J call TRBJ1-2; TRBD1 matches 9 bases. Germline V gives CDR1 MGHDK, CDR2 SYGVNS. The CDR3 is 19 amino acids. V trimming: 5 bases; J trimming: 8 bases; junction bases outside the gene matches: 24. CDR3 region: CASSPGTGPGWSPLWGYTF. CDR3 bases: TGTGCCAGCAGTCCCGGGACAGGGCCCGGTTGGTCGCCTCTATGGGGCTACACCTTC.

There are a few counts of this clonotype. CDR3 sequence reads: CSADRSGNTDTQYF. As DNA, the CDR3 is TGCAGTGCCGACCGATCGGGTAACACAGATACGCAGTATTTT. The V call is TRBV20-1, the J call TRBJ2-3, with D unclear. Per germline, CDR1 DFQATT and CDR2 SNEGSKA (reference sequence). V lost 6 bases, J lost 2 bases, and 15 bases lay in between. This CDR3 has 14 residues.

The chain is built from TRBV12-3 or TRBV12-4 and TRBJ2-4; TRBD1 agrees at 7 bases. The CDR3 loop spans 14 amino acids. V gave up 5 bases and J gave up 6 bases; unmatched junction bases: 7. The CDR3 region is CASSEPGGGNIQYF. The CDR3 DNA reads TGTGCCAGCAGTGAACCAGGGGGTGGAAACATTCAGTACTTC.

The rearrangement joins TRBV20-1 to TRBJ2-5; possibly TRBD1 for D (7 bases). From germline, CDR1 is DFQATT and CDR2 SNEGSKA (reference sequence). CDR3 length: 16 amino acids. Deletions cut 3 bases from V and 5 bases from J, with 22 bases between. CDR3: CSASSGDSSLGETQYF. CDR3 nucleotides: TGCAGTGCTAGTTCGGGGGACAGTTCCCTGGGGGAGACCCAGTACTTC.

This clonotype came up a few times. The rearrangement joins TRBV29-1 to TRBJ2-5, with D possibly being TRBD2 (7 bases). The J call may not be correct, given that the DNA end is closer to TRBJ2-1. The CDR3 runs to 17 residues. Germline-derived CDR1 and CDR2 are SQVTM and ANQGSEA. The CDR3 here is CSVNGGGAGNFRNEQFF. The CDR3 nucleotides are TGCAGCGTAAATGGTGGGGGGGCTGGGAATTTCCGCAATGAGCAGTTCTTC.